The 26 T cell receptor beta chains presented below share a single source sample, sequenced in a study of T-cell reconstitution after alpha-beta-depleted transplantation in children (dated by TCRdb to between 2015 and 2016). Libraries came from PCR. Sequencing was carried out with an Illumina HiSeq 2500. Molecular barcoding was employed in the preparation of TCR libraries, with unique molecular identifiers being used to normalize TCRbeta repertoire quantification. The public reads were quality trimmed at Q25 with fastp and then assembled into clones with MiXCR by TCRdb, keeping productive beta chains. Each CDR3 protein appears once, grouped with its most common genes and DNA. The sample records a few hundred thousand distinct CDR3 sequences, 15% to 20% of which are singletons. 3.3% of the sample is held by the ten biggest clonotypes. Sequences were derived from PBMCs from the stem cell graft donor, sampled from the stem cell graft. All receptors derive from a human donor who donated a stem cell graft to a child with acute lymphoblastic leukemia.

This clonotype was detected a few times. CDR3 region: CASSVETSGNNEQFF. CDR3 DNA: TGTGCCAGCAGCGTAGAGACTAGCGGGAACAATGAGCAGTTCTTC. This chain links TRBV9 with TRBJ2-1; 11 bases line up with TRBD2. V lost 0 bases to trimming and J lost 5 bases; unmatched junction nucleotides: 1. The CDR3 length is 15 residues. Germline lookup yields CDR1 SGDLS and CDR2 YYNGEE.

The rearrangement joins TRBV4-1 to TRBJ2-3; D call uncertain. The CDR3 is made up of 15 amino acids. The ends were cut back, 5 bases at V and 1 base at J, with 13 bases in the middle. Per the germline V gene, CDR1 is MGHRA and CDR2 is YSYEKL. The CDR3 sequence: CASSALGSGTDTQYF. The CDR3 bases are TGCGCCAGCAGCGCCCTGGGATCCGGCACAGATACGCAGTATTTT.

Only a few counts were recorded for this clonotype. The chain's CDR3 is CASSRIWTGVGDTQYF. CDR3 nucleotides: TGTGCCAGCAGCCGGATTTGGACGGGAGTGGGAGATACGCAGTATTTT. The rearrangement joins TRBV14 to TRBJ2-3; weak D call: TRBD2 (6 bases). Trimming stripped 4 bases from V and 5 bases from J, with 19 bases between. Germline loops: CDR1 SGHDN, CDR2 FVKESK. The CDR3 loop spans 16 amino acids.

The rearrangement uses TRBV24-1 and TRBJ2-7; 11 nucleotides agree with TRBD1. CDR3 length: 15 amino acids. J gave up 3 bases and V 7 bases, and 7 bases lay outside the gene matches. Looked up from germline, CDR1 is KGHDR and CDR2 is SFDVKD. CDR3: CATSDPGQGDYEQYF. In nucleotides, the CDR3 is TGTGCCACCAGCGACCCGGGACAGGGGGACTACGAGCAGTACTTC.

In its sample, this clonotype was seen a few times. The CDR3 spells CASSVDPRGSYNEQFF. The CDR3 bases are TGTGCCAGCAGCGTCGACCCGCGCGGCTCCTACAATGAGCAGTTCTTC. V and J are TRBV9 and TRBJ2-1; D gene ambiguous. The CDR3 consists of 16 residues. Germline V CDR1 and CDR2: SGDLS, YYNGEE. V was pared by 2 bases and J by 0 bases, with 12 bases between.

This clonotype turned up a few times. The DNA for the CDR3 is TGTGCCAGCAGTGAAGGGGCACTAGCGGGAGCCCCTACGGAGCAGTACTTC. Translation: CASSEGALAGAPTEQYF. The rearrangement links TRBV6-1 to TRBJ2-7; TRBD2 aligns across 11 bases. After removal of 1 base from V and 7 bases from J, the junction contained 12 bases not matched to a gene. This CDR3 spans 17 amino acids. Germline values: CDR1 MNHNS, CDR2 SASEGT.

This clonotype was seen a few times. The chain uses TRBV5-1 and TRBJ2-1, with 9 bases lining up with TRBD2. The ends lost 4 bases at V and 6 bases at J; junction bases unmatched: 8. Germline loops: CDR1 SGHRS, CDR2 YFSETQ. CDR3 size: 15 residues. The CDR3 loop reads CASSPSAGGLNEQFF. The CDR3 nucleotides are TGCGCCAGCAGCCCCTCAGCGGGAGGCCTCAATGAGCAGTTCTTC.

This clonotype was seen more than once but under ten times. This sequence joins TRBV11-2 and TRBJ2-5; possible D gene TRBD2, 6 bases. CDR1 is SGHAT, CDR2 FQNNGV, per germline. V shed 1 base and J shed 7 bases, with 13 bases lying between them. This CDR3 has 14 amino acids. CDR3 loop: CASSLAGGSGTQYF. The DNA for the CDR3 is TGTGCCAGCAGCTTAGCTGGAGGTAGCGGGACCCAGTACTTC.

V usage is TRBV20-1 and J usage is TRBJ2-7, with D perhaps TRBD2 (5 bases). There are 15 residues in the CDR3. The germline gives CDR1 DFQATT, CDR2 SNEGSKA (reference sequence). The V end lost 5 bases, the J end lost 5 bases, and 22 bases lay between the germline ends. The CDR3 region has the DNA TGCAGTGCTCCCTCGCTGTACAAAAAGACTAACGAGCAGTACTTC. It encodes CSAPSLYKKTNEQYF.

There are a few counts of this clonotype. The rearrangement uses TRBV27 and TRBJ2-7; 7 nucleotides line up with TRBD2. CDR3 length: 13 residues. V shed 9 bases and J 2 bases; nucleotides not matched to a gene: 7. Germline loops: CDR1 MNHEY, CDR2 SMNVEV (reference sequence). The DNA for the CDR3 is TGTGCCAGTGGGGGAGGGGCCGCCTACGAGCAGTACTTC. Amino acid sequence: CASGGGAAYEQYF.

V and J are TRBV27 and TRBJ2-2, with 9 bases aligning to TRBD1. Germline loops: CDR1 MNHEY, CDR2 SMNVEV (reference sequence). The length of the CDR3 is 18 residues. V gave up 7 bases and J gave up 6 bases; unmatched junction bases: 18. The CDR3 protein is CASTPLPRDRVLPGELFF. The CDR3 region has the DNA TGTGCCAGCACTCCTCTCCCACGGGACAGGGTATTGCCCGGGGAGCTGTTTTTT.

The rearrangement links TRBV24-1 to TRBJ2-1; D remains unclear. The V gene's germline CDR1 is KGHDR and CDR2 SFDVKD. The CDR3 has 15 residues. V gave up 0 bases and J gave up 10 bases, with 15 bases separating them. The CDR3 here is CATSDLEDFEGEQFF. The DNA for the CDR3 is TGTGCCACCAGTGATTTGGAAGACTTCGAAGGAGAGCAGTTCTTC.

The chain carries TRBV20-1 and TRBJ2-1, with D perhaps TRBD1 (6 bases). Germline CDR1 is DFQATT and CDR2 is SNEGSKA (reference sequence). With 3 bases removed from V and 4 bases from J, the gap between germline ends came to 16 bases. CDR3 length: 15 residues. The CDR3 region has the DNA TGCAGTGCTAGGGACAGCGATGGCAGGTACAATGAGCAGTTCTTC. It specifies CSARDSDGRYNEQFF.

J is TRBJ2-1 and V is TRBV9; D remains ambiguous. Trimming removed 7 bases from V and 0 bases from J, with 5 bases in between. CDR1 SGDLS and CDR2 YYNGEE come from the germline V gene. CDR3 size: 12 residues. The CDR3 DNA is TGTGCCAGCGGGCCCTCCTACAATGAGCAGTTCTTC. Translating it yields CASGPSYNEQFF. The full variable domain, completed using reference TRBV9 and TRBJ2-1, is DSGVTQTPKHLITATGQRVTLRCSPRSGDLSVYWYQQSLDQGLQFLIQYYNGEERAKGNILERFSAQQFPDLHSELNLSSLELGDSALYFCASGPSYNEQFFGPGTRLTVL.

The CDR3 is CASSSSWGRVYEQYF. The DNA for the CDR3 is TGTGCCAGCAGCTCCTCATGGGGGCGCGTCTACGAGCAGTACTTC. This chain connects TRBV7-9 to TRBJ2-7; a possible D gene is TRBD1 (6 bases). The CDR3 totals 15 residues. V lost 4 bases, J lost 3 bases, and 16 bases lay in between. Germline lookup yields CDR1 SEHNR and CDR2 FQNEAQ (reference sequence). Full variable domain (missing parts from reference TRBV7-9 and TRBJ2-7): DTGVSQNPRHKITKRGQNVTFRCDPISEHNRLYWYRQTLGQGPEFLTYFQNEAQLEKSRLLSDRFSAERPKGSFSTLEIQRTEQGDSAMYLCASSSSWGRVYEQYFGPGTRLTVT.

The CDR3, as DNA: TGTGCCAGCAGTTTTTGGTTGTGGGAGGGCCCTTATACGCAGTATTTT. Amino acid sequence: CASSFWLWEGPYTQYF. This chain connects TRBV28 to TRBJ2-3; 7 nucleotides agree with TRBD2. The CDR3 covers 16 residues. The V gene end was trimmed by 3 bases and the J gene end by 7 bases; junction bases not matched to a gene: 13. The germline gives CDR1 MDHEN, CDR2 SYDVKM.

This clonotype was recorded a few times. The chain is built from TRBV12-3 or TRBV12-4 and TRBJ2-7; a possible D gene is TRBD1 (5 bases). The CDR3 length is 14 residues. The V end lost 2 bases, the J end lost 5 bases, and 13 bases lay between the germline ends. In nucleotides, the CDR3 is TGTGCCAGCAGTTTAAAGGGGTCTGGGCACGAGCAGTACTTC. It is translated as CASSLKGSGHEQYF.

This clonotype turned up a few times. J is TRBJ2-1 and V is TRBV2, with 8 bases matching TRBD2. The V gene's germline CDR1 is SNHLY and CDR2 FYNNEI. J gave up 0 bases and V 4 bases, and 11 bases lay outside the gene matches. This CDR3 contains 18 residues. CDR3 coding DNA: TGTGCCAGCAGTGTCCCGGGGGGCGGGAGGCCCTCCTACAATGAGCAGTTCTTC. Amino acid sequence: CASSVPGGGRPSYNEQFF. The variable domain in full, with the rest retrieved from reference TRBV2 and TRBJ2-1, is EPEVTQTPSHQVTQMGQEVILRCVPISNHLYFYWYRQILGQKVEFLVSFYNNEISEKSEIFDDQFSVERPDGSNFTLKIRSTKLEDSAMYFCASSVPGGGRPSYNEQFFGPGTRLTVL.

This rearrangement joins TRBV25-1 to TRBJ2-7; a possible D gene is TRBD1 (6 bases). The V end lost 4 bases, the J end lost 1 base, and 11 bases lay between the germline ends. The CDR3 is 14 residues long. From germline, CDR1 is MGHDK and CDR2 SYGVNS. This CDR3 is CASSGWTESYEQYF. The CDR3 DNA reads TGTGCCAGCAGTGGATGGACAGAATCCTACGAGCAGTACTTC.

There are a few counts of this clonotype. CDR3 coding DNA: TGTGCCAGCAGTTACCTAGCGGGAGGTGAGACCCAGTACTTC. It yields the protein CASSYLAGGETQYF. The chain uses TRBV27 and TRBJ2-5; 11 nucleotides agree with TRBD2. Trimming at V came to 4 bases and at J to 5 bases, leaving 3 bases not matched to a gene. CDR3 length: 14 residues. From germline, CDR1 is MNHEY and CDR2 SMNVEV (reference sequence).

This clonotype has more than one count but fewer than ten. CDR3 coding DNA: TGTGCCAGCAGGGCGATTACGGGGCGGGTCTACGAGCAGTACTTC. Amino acid sequence: CASRAITGRVYEQYF. V gene TRBV11-2 combines with J gene TRBJ2-7; D is perhaps TRBD1 or TRBD2 (5 bases each). The germline V and J ends were trimmed by 6 bases and 3 bases, with 18 bases remaining between them. Germline-derived CDR1 and CDR2 are SGHAT and FQNNGV. This CDR3 is 15 amino acids long.

The chain combines TRBV3-1 with TRBJ2-3; 14 positions agree with TRBD2. The CDR3 has 18 amino acids. CDR1 LGHDT and CDR2 YNNKEL come from the germline V gene (reference sequence). V shed 4 bases, J shed 3 bases, and the junction held 9 bases outside the gene matches. Here the CDR3 DNA reads TGTGCCAGCAGCCTAGGGACTAGCGGGAGATTCGGTACAGATACGCAGTATTTT. Encoded protein: CASSLGTSGRFGTDTQYF.

This clonotype was recorded a few times. V and J are TRBV20-1 and TRBJ1-3; D call uncertain. The germline V gene encodes CDR1 DFQATT and CDR2 SNEGSKA (reference sequence). The CDR3 runs to 12 residues. The ends were cut back, 0 bases at V and 8 bases at J, with 8 bases in the middle. Here the CDR3 DNA reads TGCAGTGCTAGAGACCGGAGGTACACCATATATTTT. As protein: CSARDRRYTIYF.

This clonotype was seen more than once but under ten times. J is TRBJ2-1 and V is TRBV5-1; maybe TRBD1 (5 bases). The germline gives CDR1 SGHRS, CDR2 YFSETQ. The CDR3 covers 14 residues. V shed 4 bases and J shed 6 bases, with 14 bases lying between them. The CDR3 DNA follows: TGCGCCAGCAGCACCTCAGGGTGGGTCAATGAGCAGTTCTTC. Its protein is CASSTSGWVNEQFF.

CDR3: CSASAFELAGGWADTQYF. In DNA form, the CDR3 reads TGCAGTGCTAGCGCTTTTGAACTAGCGGGAGGCTGGGCCGATACGCAGTATTTT. The V gene is TRBV20-1, the J gene TRBJ2-3; TRBD2 matches 12 bases. V dropped 3 bases and J dropped 6; count of bases not matched to a gene: 16. This CDR3 has 18 residues. Germline CDR1 reads DFQATT; CDR2 reads SNEGSKA (reference sequence).

Only a few counts were recorded for this clonotype. This chain connects TRBV5-1 to TRBJ2-3, with TRBD2 matching 9 bases. V shed 4 bases and J 5 bases; nucleotides not matched to a gene: 11. The CDR3 covers 16 residues. Germline CDR1 reads SGHRS; CDR2 reads YFSETQ. The CDR3 region is CASSRVPGLAQDTQYF. The CDR3 DNA sequence: TGCGCCAGCAGCAGAGTACCGGGACTAGCTCAAGATACGCAGTATTTT.